This TCR beta chain came from a study of control samples from healthy donors and cancer patients. Profiling relied on immunoSEQ multiplex PCR, and the TCRdb table lists in-frame clones only, not all of them. The sample shows some 130,000 clones, over 85% of them seen only once. Trimming pared 1 base from V and 0 bases from J, leaving 30 bases between. The CDR3 totals 22 residues. Per germline, CDR1 LGHDT and CDR2 YNNKEL (reference sequence). The source is a man between 18 and 35 years old in good health. The chain recombines TRBV3-1 (or the pseudogene TRBV3-2) with TRBJ1-1; maybe TRBD1 (6 bases). Sequencing was carried out using blood. CDR3 in amino acids: CASSQGLILWTGGQPMNTEAFF. The CDR3, as DNA: TGTGCCAGCAGCCAAGGGCTAATTCTCTGGACCGGGGGCCAACCTATGAACACTGAAGCTTTCTTT.